These 14 T cell receptor beta chains originate from one sample sequenced in a study of cytomegalovirus exposure and HLA in healthy donors. PCR used 60 Vbeta primers and 13 Jbeta primers. Sequencing was performed with immunoSEQ multiplex PCR; in TCRdb, only in-frame clones are kept and a portion is missing. The profile shows more than 100,000 clones, roughly 79% of them singletons. Specimen: PBMCs. The receptors stem from a woman between 18 and 29 years old in good health and CMV-seronegative.

The J gene is TRBJ2-2, the V gene TRBV30; TRBD1 aligns across 8 bases. CDR3 size: 13 residues. Germline CDR1 GTSNPN, CDR2 SVGIG (reference sequence). The CDR3 protein is CAWQGANTGELFF. CDR3 DNA sequence: TGTGCATGGCAGGGGGCAAACACCGGGGAGCTGTTTTTT.

CDR3 protein: CAISDGGGVGYGYTF. CDR3 in DNA: TGTGCCATCAGTGATGGGGGGGGCGTAGGGTATGGCTACACCTTC. The genes are TRBV10-3 and TRBJ1-2; weak D call: TRBD1 (6 bases). Germline V gene data show CDR1 as ENHRY and CDR2 as SYGVKD. There are 15 residues in the CDR3. V lost 3 bases and J 5 bases, leaving 16 bases between the germline ends.

The V call is TRBV30, the J call TRBJ1-2; tentatively, D is TRBD1 (5 bases). The germline V gene has CDR1 GTSNPN and CDR2 SVGIG (reference sequence). V dropped 5 bases and J dropped 6 bases, with 16 bases sitting between them. CDR3 size: 13 residues. CDR3 in DNA: TGTGCCTGGGGGCCGAGGAGGGGCGATGGCTACACCTTC. Its protein is CAWGPRRGDGYTF.

The gene calls are TRBV19 and TRBJ2-1; 9 bases align to TRBD1. The CDR3 is made up of 14 amino acids. Per germline, CDR1 LNHDA and CDR2 SQIVND (reference sequence). The V gene end was trimmed by 3 bases and the J gene end by 7 bases; junction bases not matched to a gene: 4. The CDR3 protein is CASSITDRGNEQFF. CDR3 DNA sequence: TGTGCCAGTAGTATCACCGACAGGGGGAATGAGCAGTTCTTC. The complete variable domain, with remaining parts taken from reference TRBV19 and TRBJ2-1, reads DGGITQSPKYLFRKEGQNVTLSCEQNLNHDAMYWYRQDPGQGLRLIYYSQIVNDFQKGDIAEGYSVSREKKESFPLTVTSAQKNPTAFYLCASSITDRGNEQFFGPGTRLTVL.

This sequence joins TRBV30 and TRBJ1-1, with D possibly TRBD1 on 5 matching bases. This CDR3 contains 15 residues. Trimming removed 2 bases at V and 5 bases at J, with 18 bases between. Germline V lookup: CDR1 GTSNPN, CDR2 SVGIG (reference sequence). CDR3 residues: CAWSPTRQFGTEAFF. The CDR3 nucleotides read TGTGCCTGGAGTCCTACCCGACAGTTCGGGACTGAAGCTTTCTTT.

The V and J genes are TRBV4-1 and TRBJ2-7; D perhaps matches TRBD2 (6 bases). The germline gives CDR1 MGHRA, CDR2 YSYEKL. This CDR3 contains 17 residues. Trimming removed 5 bases from V and 3 bases from J, with 23 bases in between. The CDR3 sequence: CASSYDVRDSVLYEQYF. The CDR3 DNA is TGCGCCAGCAGCTACGACGTAAGGGACTCAGTTCTCTACGAGCAGTACTTC.

This sequence joins TRBV13 and TRBJ2-3; maybe TRBD2 (6 bases). The CDR3 length is 14 residues. The V end lost 5 bases, the J end lost 1 base, and 10 bases lay between the germline ends. From germline, CDR1 is PRHDT and CDR2 FYEKMQ (reference sequence). The CDR3 protein is CASSTSSGTDTQYF. CDR3 coding DNA: TGTGCCAGCAGCACCTCTAGCGGCACAGATACGCAGTATTTT.

The CDR3 reads CAWQTGSGNTIYF. The CDR3 DNA sequence: TGTGCCTGGCAAACAGGGAGTGGAAACACCATATATTTT. The chain joins TRBV30 to TRBJ1-3, with D perhaps TRBD1 (6 bases). The germline gives CDR1 GTSNPN, CDR2 SVGIG (reference sequence). V gave up 5 bases and J gave up 3 bases, with 11 bases separating them. This CDR3 is 13 amino acids long.

V gene TRBV19 combines with J gene TRBJ2-5, with TRBD2 as a possible D gene (6 bases). The CDR3 is 17 residues long. Trimming took off 3 bases at V and 0 bases at J, with 17 bases between the two ends. CDR1 is LNHDA, CDR2 SQIVND, per germline (reference sequence). CDR3 nucleotide sequence: TGTGCCAGTAGTATGGAGGGTGGTAGCGGTTACCAAGAGACCCAGTACTTC. It encodes CASSMEGGSGYQETQYF.

The chain recombines TRBV18 with TRBJ1-1, with D possibly matching TRBD1 (6 bases). This CDR3 comprises 17 residues. V was trimmed by 4 bases and J by 3 bases, leaving 21 bases between them. CDR1 KGHSH and CDR2 LQKENI come from the germline V gene. The CDR3 DNA reads as TGTGCCAGCTCACTCGCCGCGTACAGGGATCGGGACACTGAAGCTTTCTTT. It specifies CASSLAAYRDRDTEAFF.

The gene calls are TRBV7-6 and TRBJ2-7; 9 nucleotides match TRBD2. This CDR3 is 14 amino acids long. The germline V gene encodes CDR1 SGHVS and CDR2 FNYEAQ. V was pared by 5 bases and J by 5 bases, with 7 bases of the junction left unmatched. CDR3 coding DNA: TGTGCCAGCAGCCTAGGACTAGCGAATCACGAGCAGTACTTC. Its protein is CASSLGLANHEQYF.

V usage is TRBV6-1 and J usage is TRBJ2-7, with D possibly matching TRBD2 (5 bases). Germline V lookup: CDR1 MNHNS, CDR2 SASEGT. Trimming took off 6 bases at V and 7 bases at J, with 22 bases between the two ends. The CDR3 runs 15 residues. CDR3 in amino acids: CASSPSVGDPDEQYF. The CDR3 coding sequence is TGTGCCAGCAGCCCAAGCGTGGGAGACCCGGATGAGCAGTACTTC.

The rearrangement joins TRBV20-1 to TRBJ2-7; D gene uncertain. The CDR3 consists of 11 residues. The germline V and J ends were trimmed by 0 bases and 7 bases, with 7 bases remaining between them. CDR1 and CDR2 from the germline V gene are DFQATT and SNEGSKA (reference sequence). CDR3 sequence reads: CSARDKLEQYF. DNA for the CDR3: TGCAGTGCTAGAGATAAACTGGAGCAGTACTTC.

This chain joins TRBV6-1 and TRBJ2-7; 9 bases are shared with TRBD1. This CDR3 is built from 17 residues. Unmatched junction bases numbered 16, after V lost 4 bases and J lost 6 bases. Germline CDR1 and CDR2: MNHNS and SASEGT. CDR3 DNA sequence: TGTGCCAGCAGTGGACTAAGACAGGGGGGGTATCTATCCGAGCAGTACTTC. It encodes CASSGLRQGGYLSEQYF.